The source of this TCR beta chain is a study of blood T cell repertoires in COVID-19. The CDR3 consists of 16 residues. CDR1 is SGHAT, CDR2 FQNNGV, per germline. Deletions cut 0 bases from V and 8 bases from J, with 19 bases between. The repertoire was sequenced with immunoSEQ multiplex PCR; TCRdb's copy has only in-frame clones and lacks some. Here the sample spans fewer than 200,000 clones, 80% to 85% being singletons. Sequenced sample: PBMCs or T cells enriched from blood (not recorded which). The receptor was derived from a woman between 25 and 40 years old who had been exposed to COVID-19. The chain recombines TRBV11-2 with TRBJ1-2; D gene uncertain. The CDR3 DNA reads TGTGCCAGCAGCTTAGATGGGAGGGTAGGGCGGTCGGGCTACACCTTC. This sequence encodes CASSLDGRVGRSGYTF.